This entry is about one T cell receptor beta chain. With 6 bases removed from V and 1 base from J, the gap between germline ends came to 12 bases. Germline V gives CDR1 SEHNR, CDR2 FQNEAQ (reference sequence). CDR3 length: 14 amino acids. The data were taken from a study of blood T cell repertoires in COVID-19. Study context: The United States, Italy and Spain were the sources of the acute and convalescent COVID-19 samples. T cells, B-cell-depleted T cells, or PBMCs provided the cDNA or gDNA that served as material.

The protocol was immunoSEQ multiplex PCR, while the TCRdb copy is restricted to in-frame clones and leaves out a portion. There are around 300,000 clones in the sample; approximately 85% occur only once, and approximately 7.9% lies in the top ten. The receptor's source is a human donor in a cohort sampled during active COVID-19. The rearrangement joins TRBV7-9 to TRBJ1-2; no clear D. The sequenced sample was peripheral blood. The CDR3 DNA reads TGTGCCAGCAGTCGTTGGGAGGTTAACTATGGCTACACCTTC. This gives the protein CASSRWEVNYGYTF.